This TCR beta chain derives from a study of shared clonotypes between healthy human individuals. Germline V gene data show CDR1 as MDHEN and CDR2 as SYDVKM. Trimming removed 5 bases at V and 0 bases at J, with 19 bases between. CDR3 length: 18 residues. The authors ran the assay at deep level. This table comes from immunoSEQ multiplex PCR, and its TCRdb copy is limited to in-frame clones, with some not included. Of some 2.3 million clones listed, more than 80% are singletons. The TCR was taken from a man aged 18 to 30 in good health. Some clones in this sample may be carry-over from other donors' samples. The specimen was naive CD4+ T cells from PBMCs. Noted subset: CD45RA+ positively selected. The V call is TRBV28, the J call TRBJ1-4; D perhaps matches TRBD1 (6 bases). The CDR3 DNA sequence: TGTGCCAGCAGTCCCCACCCGGGACAAGTCTCAACTAATGAAAAACTGTTTTTT. This sequence encodes CASSPHPGQVSTNEKLFF.